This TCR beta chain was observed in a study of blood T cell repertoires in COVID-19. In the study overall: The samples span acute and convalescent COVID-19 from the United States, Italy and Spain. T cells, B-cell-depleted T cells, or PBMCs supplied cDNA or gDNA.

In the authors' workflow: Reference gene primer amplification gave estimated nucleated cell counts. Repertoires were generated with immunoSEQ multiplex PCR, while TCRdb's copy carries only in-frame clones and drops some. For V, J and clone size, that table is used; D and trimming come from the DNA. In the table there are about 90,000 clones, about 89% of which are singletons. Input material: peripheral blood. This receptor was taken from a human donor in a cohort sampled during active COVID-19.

DNA of the CDR3: TGCGCCAGCAGCCCGGTGGACAGCCCCTTCGGCTACACCTTC. The encoded protein is CASSPVDSPFGYTF. The chain has TRBV5-1 and TRBJ1-2; tentative D call: TRBD1 (6 bases). Trimming pared 4 bases from V and 8 bases from J, leaving 18 bases between. Germline CDR1 SGHRS, CDR2 YFSETQ. The CDR3 is 14 residues long.